The 21 T cell receptor beta chains given below trace back to one sample, sequenced in a study of cytomegalovirus exposure and HLA in healthy donors (dated by TCRdb to 2016 to 2017). To prepare the library, the immunoSEQ multiplex PCR assay was applied. What TCRdb holds here is the immuneACCESS table cut down to in-frame rearrangements. Part of the clones is not present; checked against another copy, under half of the missing clones reflect an unresolved V gene, and the others are unexplained. In this sample the table shows about 56,000 clones, roughly nine tenths of which occur a single time. The ten top clones hold 15% of the sample. The sequenced sample was PBMCs. The receptor set was obtained from a woman between 18 and 29 years old in good health and CMV-seronegative.

This clone has only one observation. The CDR3 region is CASSIGGGELFF. The CDR3 DNA reads TGTGCCAGTAGTATCGGTGGCGGGGAGCTGTTTTTT. The V call is TRBV19, the J call TRBJ2-2; D call uncertain. Trimming took off 3 bases at V and 7 bases at J, with 6 bases between the two ends. This CDR3 is built from 12 residues. CDR1 is LNHDA, CDR2 SQIVND, per germline (reference sequence). Complete variable domain (other parts from reference TRBV19 and TRBJ2-2): DGGITQSPKYLFRKEGQNVTLSCEQNLNHDAMYWYRQDPGQGLRLIYYSQIVNDFQKGDIAEGYSVSREKKESFPLTVTSAQKNPTAFYLCASSIGGGELFFGEGSRLTVL.

The V gene is TRBV19, the J gene TRBJ1-1; D gene ambiguous. The CDR3 has 14 amino acids. Trimming took 5 bases from V and 2 from J, leaving 12 bases between them. Germline CDR1 is LNHDA and CDR2 is SQIVND (reference sequence). The CDR3 DNA sequence: TGTGCCAGTAGTGCCATGAGGTCCAACACTGAAGCTTTCTTT. Encoded protein: CASSAMRSNTEAFF.

The table lists this clone with a count of one. In DNA, the CDR3 is TGTGCCAGCAGCAGATGGACTAGCGGATACACAGATACGCAGTATTTT. It encodes CASSRWTSGYTDTQYF. The J gene is TRBJ2-3, the V gene TRBV21-1; the table's D call TRBD2 went unverified against the DNA. TRBV21-1 represents a pseudogene. The CDR3 has 16 amino acids.

This sequence joins TRBV28 and TRBJ2-1; 8 bases are a match to TRBD2. The J segment lost 2 bases and the V segment lost 6 bases, leaving 3 bases of the junction unmatched. This CDR3 has 14 residues. The V gene's germline CDR1 is MDHEN and CDR2 SYDVKM. The CDR3 loop is CASRGSGTYNEQFF. CDR3 coding DNA: TGTGCCAGCAGGGGTAGCGGGACCTACAATGAGCAGTTCTTC.

The CDR3 bases are TGCGCCAGCAGCCAAGACTACAGGGGGGTGGGCACAGATACGCAGTATTTT. It specifies CASSQDYRGVGTDTQYF. The chain combines TRBV4-3 with TRBJ2-3; 8 bases are shared with TRBD1. Germline V lookup: CDR1 LGHNA, CDR2 YSLEER. Trimming removed 0 bases from V and 1 base from J; junction bases left unmatched: 6. The CDR3 is 17 amino acids.

CDR3 sequence: CASSTQGELVQAFF. The CDR3 nucleotides read TGCGCCAGCAGCACACAGGGGGAATTGGTGCAAGCTTTCTTT. The J gene is TRBJ1-1, the V gene TRBV5-1; 8 bases are a match to TRBD1. CDR3 length: 14 residues. CDR1 is SGHRS and CDR2 is YFSETQ in the germline V gene. Trimming took 4 bases from V and 9 from J; bases not matched to a gene: 11.

This rearrangement joins TRBV10-3 to TRBJ2-4; 10 bases match TRBD1. J lost 4 bases, V lost 5 bases, and 2 bases had no gene match. The CDR3 extends over 14 amino acids. CDR1 is ENHRY, CDR2 SYGVKD, per germline. CDR3 sequence: CAISPGQGKNIQYF. The CDR3, as DNA: TGTGCCATCAGTCCGGGACAGGGGAAAAACATTCAGTACTTC.

The chain links TRBV11-2 to TRBJ1-4; D is undetermined. The V gene lost 2 bases and the J gene lost 5 bases, with 12 bases spanning the gap. The germline V gene has CDR1 SGHAT and CDR2 FQNNGV. CDR3 length equals 15 residues. CDR3 sequence: CASSLLPTRNEKLFF. For the CDR3, the DNA is TGTGCCAGCAGCTTACTTCCTACCCGCAATGAAAAACTGTTTTTT.

CDR3 loop: CASSLVRGNEQFF. The CDR3 DNA reads TGTGCCAGCAGCTTAGTACGGGGCAATGAGCAGTTCTTC. The genes are TRBV11-3 and TRBJ2-1; D may be TRBD2 (5 bases). The germline gives CDR1 SGHNT, CDR2 YENEEA. The CDR3 is 13 residues long. V gave up 1 base and J gave up 6 bases, with 7 bases separating them.

The chain uses TRBV27 and TRBJ1-1; 7 bases are shared with TRBD1. The germline V gene has CDR1 MNHEY and CDR2 SMNVEV (reference sequence). The CDR3 loop spans 13 amino acids. Trimming took 6 bases from V and 3 from J; bases not matched to a gene: 4. CDR3: CASSQQGYTEAFF. CDR3 bases: TGTGCCAGCAGCCAACAGGGGTACACTGAAGCTTTCTTT.

This clone was observed a few times. This rearrangement joins TRBV7-3 to TRBJ2-2; D ambiguous. From germline, CDR1 is SGHTA and CDR2 FQGTGA. The CDR3 sequence is 13 residues long. V was trimmed by 5 bases and J by 5 bases, leaving 9 bases between them. The CDR3 sequence is CASSPRETGELFF. The CDR3 DNA reads as TGTGCCAGCAGCCCGAGAGAGACCGGGGAGCTGTTTTTT.

The chain carries TRBV5-4 and TRBJ2-1; 8 positions match TRBD2. The CDR3 runs to 15 residues. CDR1 and CDR2 from the germline V gene are SGHNT and YYREEE (reference sequence). Unmatched junction bases numbered 5, after V lost 4 bases and J lost 2 bases. The DNA of the CDR3 is TGTGCCAGCAGCAAGGCGGGGGGTGCCTACAATGAGCAGTTCTTC. Translation: CASSKAGGAYNEQFF.

V gene TRBV7-9 combines with J gene TRBJ1-4, with TRBD1 matching 8 bases. The CDR3 is 17 amino acids. Germline values: CDR1 SEHNR, CDR2 FQNEAQ (reference sequence). V gave up 5 bases and J gave up 6 bases; unmatched junction bases: 14. The CDR3 DNA reads TGTGCCAGCAGCCCCCGGAGGGCAGGGGGCAGGGATGAAAAACTGTTTTTT. Its translation: CASSPRRAGGRDEKLFF.

The rearrangement uses TRBV7-9 and TRBJ2-3, with D possibly being TRBD2 (6 bases). The CDR3 contains 15 residues. Looked up from germline, CDR1 is SEHNR and CDR2 is FQNEAQ (reference sequence). V dropped 6 bases and J dropped 0 bases, with 13 bases sitting between them. CDR3 sequence: CASSPQAGSTDTQYF. The CDR3 nucleotides read TGTGCCAGCAGTCCCCAGGCGGGAAGCACAGATACGCAGTATTTT.

The V and J genes are TRBV11-2 and TRBJ2-3; possible D gene TRBD2, 6 bases. V lost 5 bases and J 3 bases, leaving 18 bases between the germline ends. This CDR3 has 16 amino acids. CDR1 and CDR2 from the germline V gene are SGHAT and FQNNGV. CDR3 sequence: CASSPLRDRRTDTQYF. For the CDR3, the DNA is TGTGCCAGCAGCCCCTTGCGGGACCGACGGACAGATACGCAGTATTTT.

The chain uses TRBV30 and TRBJ2-2; possibly TRBD1 for D (7 bases). In germline, CDR1 is GTSNPN, CDR2 SVGIG (reference sequence). V gave up 3 bases and J gave up 4 bases, with 15 bases separating them. The CDR3 extends over 15 amino acids. As DNA, the CDR3 is TGTGCCTGGAGGCGACAGGGAGGAACCACCGGGGAGCTGTTTTTT. Residues: CAWRRQGGTTGELFF.

In this sample, this clone turned up once. The rearrangement links TRBV4-1 to TRBJ1-5; D perhaps matches TRBD1 (6 bases). Looked up from germline, CDR1 is MGHRA and CDR2 is YSYEKL. V lost 4 bases to trimming and J lost 4 bases, with 14 bases between them. CDR3 size: 15 residues. CDR3 amino acids: CASSLAGTWNQPQHF. The CDR3 DNA sequence: TGCGCCAGCAGCCTCGCAGGGACATGGAATCAGCCCCAGCATTTT.

The J gene is TRBJ2-7, the V gene TRBV15; 9 positions match TRBD1. V shed 1 base, J shed 5 bases, and the junction held 9 bases outside the gene matches. The CDR3 is made up of 16 amino acids. Looked up from germline, CDR1 is LNHNV and CDR2 is YYDKDF (reference sequence). This CDR3 reads CATSRATGTGPHEQYF. The CDR3, as DNA: TGTGCCACCAGCAGAGCCACCGGGACAGGGCCCCACGAGCAGTACTTC.

The chain carries TRBV5-4 and TRBJ2-7; TRBD2 aligns across 8 bases. J was trimmed by 6 bases and V by 0 bases; bases with no gene match: 8. The CDR3 length is 15 residues. The V gene's germline CDR1 is SGHNT and CDR2 YYREEE (reference sequence). CDR3: CASSLDPGGPGEQYF. The CDR3 coding sequence is TGTGCCAGCAGCTTGGACCCGGGAGGGCCTGGCGAGCAGTACTTC. The full variable domain, completed using reference TRBV5-4 and TRBJ2-7, is ETGVTQSPTHLIKTRGQQVTLRCSSQSGHNTVSWYQQALGQGPQFIFQYYREEENGRGNFPPRFSGLQFPNYSSELNVNALELDDSALYLCASSLDPGGPGEQYFGPGTRLTVT.

V and J are TRBV28 and TRBJ1-1, with a tentative D call TRBD1 (5 bases). Trimming pared 3 bases from V and 1 base from J, leaving 21 bases between. The germline CDR1 and CDR2 sequences are MDHEN and SYDVKM. This CDR3 is 18 amino acids long. The CDR3: CASSFEGFWGSQNTEAFF. The CDR3 nucleotides read TGTGCCAGCAGTTTCGAAGGGTTTTGGGGCAGCCAGAACACTGAAGCTTTCTTT.

This chain uses TRBV2 with TRBJ1-4; D remains ambiguous. Germline-derived CDR1 and CDR2 are SNHLY and FYNNEI. Trimming stripped 6 bases from V and 3 bases from J, with 8 bases between. The CDR3 extends over 13 amino acids. This CDR3 is CASRVTANEKLFF. DNA of the CDR3: TGTGCCAGCAGGGTAACGGCTAATGAAAAACTGTTTTTT.